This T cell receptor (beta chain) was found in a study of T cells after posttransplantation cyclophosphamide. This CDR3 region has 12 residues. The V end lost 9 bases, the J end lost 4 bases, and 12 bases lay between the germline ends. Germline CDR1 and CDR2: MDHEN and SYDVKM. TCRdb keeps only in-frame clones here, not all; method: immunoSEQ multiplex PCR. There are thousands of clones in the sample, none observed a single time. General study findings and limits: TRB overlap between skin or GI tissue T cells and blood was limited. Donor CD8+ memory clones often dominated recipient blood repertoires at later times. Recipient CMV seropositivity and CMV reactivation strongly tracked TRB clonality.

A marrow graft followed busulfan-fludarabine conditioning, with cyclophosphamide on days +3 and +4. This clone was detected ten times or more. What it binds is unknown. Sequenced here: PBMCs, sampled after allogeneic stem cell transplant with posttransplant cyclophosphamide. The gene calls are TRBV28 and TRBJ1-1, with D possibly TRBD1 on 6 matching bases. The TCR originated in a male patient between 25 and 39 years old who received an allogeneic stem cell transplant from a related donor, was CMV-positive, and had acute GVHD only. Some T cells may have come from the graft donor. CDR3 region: CASTGLGTEAFF. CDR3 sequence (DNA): TGTGCCAGTACAGGGTTAGGCACTGAAGCTTTCTTT. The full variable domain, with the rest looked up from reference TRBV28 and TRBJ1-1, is DVKVTQSSRYLVKRTGEKVFLECVQDMDHENMFWYRQDPGLGLRLIYFSYDVKMKEKGDIPEGYSVSREKKERFSLILESASTNQTSMYLCASTGLGTEAFFGQGTRLTVV.